This T cell receptor (beta chain) was sequenced during a study of CD8 T cells in ankylosing spondylitis. As to this clonotype: Its antigen is currently unknown.

Findings and caveats of the study: Certain motif variants had earlier appeared in reactive arthritis synovial fluid and blood. Relatively scarce in peripheral blood, disease-linked clones were CD8+. In ankylosing spondylitis patients, matched synovial fluid reportedly showed significant enrichment of disease-linked clones. A motif of eight highly homologous TCR beta variants was seen as apparently characteristic of ankylosing spondylitis blood.

Scientists made TCR beta libraries using quantitative 5'-RACE with molecular barcodes. One entry per CDR3 protein, called by TCRdb with MiXCR from the 5' RACE reads. The sample includes around 490,000 distinct CDR3 sequences, approximately 5.3% of them seen just once. Trimming cost V 3 bases and J 3 bases; bases outside gene matches: 5. CDR3 length: 15 amino acids. The germline V gene encodes CDR1 SGHTA and CDR2 FQGNSA. The chain is built from TRBV7-2 and TRBJ2-1, with 7 nucleotides matching TRBD2. The TCR was taken from a male donor with ankylosing spondylitis. Sequenced: blood, either unsorted or a sorted T cell fraction (not recorded which). In DNA, the CDR3 is TGTGCCAGCAGCTTCTCTAGCGGATTCTACAATGAGCAGTTCTTC. It encodes CASSFSSGFYNEQFF.